What follows are 19 T cell receptor beta chains derived from one specimen sequenced in a study of CD8+ T cells in alopecia areata. As the sequencing template, cDNA was produced by extracting RNA and reverse transcribing it. Measured with immunoSEQ multiplex PCR; TCRdb has only the in-frame clones, and not every one. Here the sample spans about 140,000 clones, approximately 50% being singletons. The specimen was CD4+ T cells sorted from blood, collected at week 0. All receptors derive from a human donor with alopecia areata.

This clone was counted once. V gene TRBV5-1 combines with J gene TRBJ1-2; D unclear. Germline lookup yields CDR1 SGHRS and CDR2 YFSETQ. V dropped 2 bases and J dropped 2 bases, with 10 bases sitting between them. This CDR3 is 14 amino acids long. The CDR3, as DNA: TGCGCCAGCAGCTTCAACGGAGAGAACTATGGCTACACCTTC. Its protein product is CASSFNGENYGYTF.

The CDR3 region is CASSLVGGGETQYF. The CDR3, as DNA: TGTGCCAGCTCCTTAGTGGGAGGGGGAGAGACCCAGTACTTC. The rearrangement links TRBV15 to TRBJ2-5; D might be TRBD2 (7 bases). The CDR3 is made up of 14 amino acids. CDR1 LNHNV and CDR2 YYDKDF come from the germline V gene (reference sequence). Trimming stripped 10 bases from V and 4 bases from J, with 19 bases between.

In this sample, this clone turned up a few times. V is TRBV7-2 and J is TRBJ2-7; 11 bases align to TRBD1. The CDR3 sequence is 15 residues long. Germline values: CDR1 SGHTA, CDR2 FQGNSA. V shed 1 base, J shed 4 bases, and the junction held 3 bases outside the gene matches. CDR3 nucleotides: TGTGCCAGCAGCTTAGGGGGACAGGGGGTTTACGAGCAGTACTTC. This translates into CASSLGGQGVYEQYF.

The rearrangement links TRBV7-3 to TRBJ2-3, with D possibly matching TRBD1 (5 bases). The CDR3 length is 15 residues. Trimming cost V 5 bases and J 4 bases, with 16 bases left between them. Germline CDR1 is SGHTA and CDR2 is FQGTGA. The CDR3 here is CASSPRPGLPDTQYF. In DNA form, the CDR3 reads TGTGCCAGCAGCCCCCGCCCAGGGTTACCAGATACGCAGTATTTT.

The V call is TRBV29-1, the J call TRBJ2-3; TRBD2 aligns across 7 bases. Germline CDR1 SQVTM, CDR2 ANQGSEA. V was clipped by 3 bases and J by 6 bases; unmatched bases: 12. The CDR3 is 15 residues long. The CDR3 DNA sequence: TGCAGCGTTGAGGCCACTATAGGGGAGGGTGATACGCAGTATTTT. Translated: CSVEATIGEGDTQYF.

A few counts support this clone. The V gene is TRBV29-1, the J gene TRBJ1-5, with D possibly matching TRBD1 (6 bases). Deletions cut 7 bases from V and 7 bases from J, with 14 bases between. This CDR3 is built from 12 residues. Germline V CDR1 and CDR2: SQVTM, ANQGSEA. The CDR3 nucleotides read TGCAGCGCCGGGACACACGGCCAGCCCCAGCATTTT. This sequence encodes CSAGTHGQPQHF.

The chain employs TRBV7-8 and TRBJ2-2, with D possibly being TRBD2 (6 bases). This CDR3 spans 14 amino acids. Trimming removed 3 bases from V and 7 bases from J, with 12 bases in between. Per germline, CDR1 SGHVS and CDR2 FQNEAQ. CDR3 residues: CASSLGGDGGELFF. The CDR3 DNA is TGTGCCAGCAGCTTGGGGGGAGATGGCGGGGAGCTGTTTTTT.

This clone has just a few counts. The rearrangement uses TRBV7-2 and TRBJ2-1; D unclear. This CDR3 has 13 residues. The germline V gene encodes CDR1 SGHTA and CDR2 FQGNSA. Trimming cost V 3 bases and J 5 bases, with 8 bases left between them. CDR3 sequence reads: CASSFRVNNEQFF. The DNA for the CDR3 is TGTGCCAGCAGCTTTAGGGTTAACAATGAGCAGTTCTTC. The full variable domain, in which reference TRBV7-2 and TRBJ2-1 provide the parts outside the CDR3, is GAGVSQSPSNKVTEKGKDVELRCDPISGHTALYWYRQSLGQGLEFLIYFQGNSAPDKSGLPSDRFSAERTGGSVSTLTIQRTQQEDSAVYLCASSFRVNNEQFFGPGTRLTVL.

The chain recombines TRBV5-4 with TRBJ1-2; tentatively, D is TRBD1 (5 bases). Germline-derived CDR1 and CDR2 are SGHNT and YYREEE (reference sequence). Trimming pared 0 bases from V and 0 bases from J, leaving 6 bases between. There are 14 residues in the CDR3. DNA of the CDR3: TGTGCCAGCAGCTTGGGACAGCCTAACTATGGCTACACCTTC. Residues: CASSLGQPNYGYTF.

To note about this clone: One end of the junction fails to match germline, which may point to a read error. The chain links TRBV7-2 to TRBJ2-1; D unresolved. Germline V CDR1 and CDR2: SGHTA, FQGNSA. This CDR3 spans 8 amino acids. CDR3 DNA: TGTGCCAGCAGCCCTGAAATCTTC. It translates to CASSPEIF.

The chain employs TRBV5-1 and TRBJ2-5, with 10 bases matching TRBD1. The CDR3 extends over 16 amino acids. The trim removed 4 bases at V and 5 bases at J, leaving 11 bases unmatched. Germline V gene sequence: CDR1 SGHRS, CDR2 YFSETQ. CDR3 sequence reads: CASSADPGTGDETQYF. The DNA of the CDR3 is TGCGCCAGCAGCGCAGACCCCGGGACAGGGGACGAGACCCAGTACTTC.

The rearrangement uses TRBV9 and TRBJ1-2; 7 bases agree with TRBD1. After removal of 4 bases from V and 2 bases from J, the junction contained 2 bases not matched to a gene. Germline assignment: CDR1 SGDLS and CDR2 YYNGEE. This CDR3 has 13 amino acids. The CDR3: CASSQDRNYGYTF. For the CDR3, the DNA is TGTGCCAGCAGCCAGGACAGGAACTATGGCTACACCTTC.

The V and J genes are TRBV4-1 and TRBJ2-1; D possibly corresponds to TRBD2 (6 bases). Trimming left V 1 base short and J 2 bases short, with 9 bases between. The CDR3 loop spans 15 amino acids. The V gene's germline CDR1 is MGHRA and CDR2 YSYEKL. The CDR3 is CASSQVGGTYNEQFF. The CDR3, as DNA: TGCGCCAGCAGCCAAGTTGGAGGGACCTACAATGAGCAGTTCTTC.

Only a few counts were recorded for this clone. The chain employs TRBV28 and TRBJ2-1; TRBD1 matches 9 bases. Losses at the gene ends were 8 bases for V and 1 base for J; bases not matched to a gene: 0. This CDR3 comprises 13 residues. Germline loops: CDR1 MDHEN, CDR2 SYDVKM. CDR3 region: CASGQGSYNEQFF. In DNA, the CDR3 is TGTGCCAGCGGACAGGGGTCCTACAATGAGCAGTTCTTC.

This clone has only a few counts. The chain is built from TRBV2 and TRBJ2-7; D is uncertain. The length of the CDR3 is 14 residues. Trimming took off 2 bases at V and 2 bases at J, with 10 bases between the two ends. Germline loops: CDR1 SNHLY, CDR2 FYNNEI. In DNA form, the CDR3 reads TGTGCCAGCAGTGAAAGCCTCGTGGCCTACGAGCAGTACTTC. This codes for CASSESLVAYEQYF.

This chain joins TRBV30 and TRBJ2-4; 10 nucleotides line up with TRBD1. From germline, CDR1 is GTSNPN and CDR2 SVGIG (reference sequence). The CDR3 is made up of 14 amino acids. Germline trimming cut 5 bases from V and 7 bases from J; bases unmatched to any gene: 8. Here the CDR3 DNA reads TGTGCCTGGGCCCCGGGACAGGGGATGAACATTCAGTACTTC. Translation: CAWAPGQGMNIQYF.

The chain recombines TRBV30 with TRBJ2-3, with 14 bases that match TRBD2. Trimming at V came to 6 bases and at J to 5 bases, leaving 10 bases not matched to a gene. The germline V gene encodes CDR1 GTSNPN and CDR2 SVGIG (reference sequence). CDR3 length equals 16 residues. CDR3 region: CACEPPGLAGVDTQYF. The CDR3 DNA sequence: TGTGCCTGCGAACCGCCGGGACTAGCGGGAGTAGATACGCAGTATTTT.

A few counts support this clone. This rearrangement joins TRBV5-6 to TRBJ2-7; TRBD1 might be the D (6 bases). Germline CDR1 reads SGHDT; CDR2 reads YYEEEE. This CDR3 spans 16 amino acids. V gave up 3 bases and J gave up 0 bases, with 16 bases separating them. CDR3 protein: CASSYYRDRSSYEQYF. The CDR3 DNA sequence: TGTGCCAGCAGCTACTACAGGGATCGATCCTCCTACGAGCAGTACTTC.

V gene TRBV30 combines with J gene TRBJ2-7; perhaps TRBD2 as D (5 bases). The CDR3 loop spans 13 amino acids. Germline assignment: CDR1 GTSNPN and CDR2 SVGIG (reference sequence). The V gene lost 1 base and the J gene lost 3 bases, with 10 bases spanning the gap. The CDR3 region has the DNA TGTGCCTGGAGTGCGGGGTCCTACTACGAGCAGTACTTC. Protein sequence: CAWSAGSYYEQYF.